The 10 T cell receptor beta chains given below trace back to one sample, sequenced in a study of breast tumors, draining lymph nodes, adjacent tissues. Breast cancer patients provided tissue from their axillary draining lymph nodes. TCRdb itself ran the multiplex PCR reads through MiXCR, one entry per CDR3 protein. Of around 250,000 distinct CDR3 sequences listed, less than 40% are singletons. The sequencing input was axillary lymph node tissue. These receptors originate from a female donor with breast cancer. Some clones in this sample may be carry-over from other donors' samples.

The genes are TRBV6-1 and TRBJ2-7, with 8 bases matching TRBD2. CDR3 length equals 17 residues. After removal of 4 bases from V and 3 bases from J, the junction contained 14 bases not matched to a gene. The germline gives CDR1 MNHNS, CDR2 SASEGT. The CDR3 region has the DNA TGTGCCAGCAGTGGTAGGCCCGGGGGGGGTGGACACTACGAGCAGTACTTC. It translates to CASSGRPGGGGHYEQYF.

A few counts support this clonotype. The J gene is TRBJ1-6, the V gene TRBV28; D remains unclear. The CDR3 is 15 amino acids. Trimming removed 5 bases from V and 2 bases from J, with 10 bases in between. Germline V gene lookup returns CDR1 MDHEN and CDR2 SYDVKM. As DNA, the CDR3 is TGTGCCAGCAGTCCCCGCGGGGCCTATAATTCACCCCTCCACTTT. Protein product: CASSPRGAYNSPLHF.

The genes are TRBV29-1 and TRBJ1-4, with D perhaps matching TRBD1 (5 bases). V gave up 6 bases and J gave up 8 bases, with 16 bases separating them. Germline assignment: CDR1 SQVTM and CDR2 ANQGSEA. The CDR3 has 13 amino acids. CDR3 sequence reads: CSVALAGGEKLFF. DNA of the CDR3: TGCAGCGTCGCACTAGCGGGGGGGGAAAAACTGTTTTTT.

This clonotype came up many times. CDR3 in amino acids: CASSPPGREQYF. In DNA, the CDR3 is TGTGCCAGCAGCCCGCCGGGGCGCGAGCAGTACTTC. V and J are TRBV5-5 and TRBJ2-7; perhaps D is TRBD1 or TRBD2 (5 bases each). Trimming stripped 4 bases from V and 6 bases from J, with 11 bases between. The CDR3 length is 12 residues. Germline CDR1 reads SGHKS; CDR2 reads YYEKEE (reference sequence).

CDR3 sequence: CASSFPGQGGYNEQFF. CDR3 in DNA: TGTGCCAGCAGTTTCCCAGGACAGGGGGGCTACAATGAGCAGTTCTTC. V and J are TRBV3-1 and TRBJ2-1, with 10 bases lining up with TRBD1. This CDR3 region has 16 residues. V was pared by 6 bases and J by 3 bases, with 8 bases of the junction left unmatched. Germline V gene lookup returns CDR1 LGHDT and CDR2 YNNKEL (reference sequence).

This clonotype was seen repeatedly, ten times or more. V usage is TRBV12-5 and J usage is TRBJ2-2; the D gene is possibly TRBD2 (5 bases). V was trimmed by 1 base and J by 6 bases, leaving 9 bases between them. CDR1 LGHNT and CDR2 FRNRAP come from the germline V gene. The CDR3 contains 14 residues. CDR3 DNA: TGTGCTAGTGGTTTGGAGAGGGTCGCCGGGGAGCTGTTTTTT. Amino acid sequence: CASGLERVAGELFF.

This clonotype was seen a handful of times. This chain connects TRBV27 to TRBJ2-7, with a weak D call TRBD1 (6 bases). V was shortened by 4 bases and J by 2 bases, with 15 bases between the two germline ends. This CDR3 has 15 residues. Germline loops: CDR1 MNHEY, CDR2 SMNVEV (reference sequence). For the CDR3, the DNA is TGTGCCAGCAGTTCAGAGGGGGTTGGAGCCTACGAGCAGTACTTC. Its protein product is CASSSEGVGAYEQYF.

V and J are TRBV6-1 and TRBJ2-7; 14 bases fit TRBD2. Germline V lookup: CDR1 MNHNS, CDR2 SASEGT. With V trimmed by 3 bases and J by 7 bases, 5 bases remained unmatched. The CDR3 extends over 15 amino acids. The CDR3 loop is CASSERLAGGGEQYF. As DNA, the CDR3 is TGTGCCAGCAGTGAGCGACTAGCGGGAGGGGGGGAGCAGTACTTC.

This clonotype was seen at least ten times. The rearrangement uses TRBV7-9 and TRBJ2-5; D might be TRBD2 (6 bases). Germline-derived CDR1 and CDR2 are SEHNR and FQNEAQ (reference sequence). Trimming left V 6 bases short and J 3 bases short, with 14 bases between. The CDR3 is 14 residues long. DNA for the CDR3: TGTGCCAGCAGTCGACTGGGGGGAGAAGAGACCCAGTACTTC. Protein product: CASSRLGGEETQYF.

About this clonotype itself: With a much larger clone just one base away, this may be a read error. CDR3 sequence: CASSLNTRNYGYIF. Here the CDR3 DNA reads TGTGCCAGCAGTTTAAACACAAGAAACTATGGCTACATCTTC. This chain uses TRBV12-3 or TRBV12-4 with TRBJ1-2; D is undetermined. CDR3 length equals 14 residues.